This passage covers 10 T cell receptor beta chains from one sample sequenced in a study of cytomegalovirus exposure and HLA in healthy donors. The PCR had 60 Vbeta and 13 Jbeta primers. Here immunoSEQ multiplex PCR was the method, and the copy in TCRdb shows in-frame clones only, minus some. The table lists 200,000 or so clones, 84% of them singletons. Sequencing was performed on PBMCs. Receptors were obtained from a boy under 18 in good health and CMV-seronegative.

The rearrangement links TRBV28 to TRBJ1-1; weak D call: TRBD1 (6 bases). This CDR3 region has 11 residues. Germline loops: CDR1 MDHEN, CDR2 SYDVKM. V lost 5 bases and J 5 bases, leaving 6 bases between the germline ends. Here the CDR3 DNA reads TGTGCCAGCAGTAGGGGGACTGAAGCTTTCTTT. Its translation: CASSRGTEAFF.

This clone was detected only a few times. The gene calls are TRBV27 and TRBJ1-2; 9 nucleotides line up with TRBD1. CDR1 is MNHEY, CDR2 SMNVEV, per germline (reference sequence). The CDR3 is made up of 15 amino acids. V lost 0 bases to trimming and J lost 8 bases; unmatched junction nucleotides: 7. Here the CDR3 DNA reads TGTGCCAGCAGTTTATCCCCTACAGGGGGCAGAGGCTACACCTTC. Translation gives CASSLSPTGGRGYTF.

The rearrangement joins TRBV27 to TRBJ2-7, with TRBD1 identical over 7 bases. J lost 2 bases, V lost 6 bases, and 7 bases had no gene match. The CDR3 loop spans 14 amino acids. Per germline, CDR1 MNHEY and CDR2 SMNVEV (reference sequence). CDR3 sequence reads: CASRQGTIPYEQYF. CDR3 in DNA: TGTGCCAGCAGACAGGGGACAATTCCCTACGAGCAGTACTTC.

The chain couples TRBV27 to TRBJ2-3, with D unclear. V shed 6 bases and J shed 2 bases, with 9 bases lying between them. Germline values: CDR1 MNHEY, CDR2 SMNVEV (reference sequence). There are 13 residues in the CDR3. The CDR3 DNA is TGTGCCAGCAGCCCCCTAAACACAGATACGCAGTATTTT. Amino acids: CASSPLNTDTQYF.

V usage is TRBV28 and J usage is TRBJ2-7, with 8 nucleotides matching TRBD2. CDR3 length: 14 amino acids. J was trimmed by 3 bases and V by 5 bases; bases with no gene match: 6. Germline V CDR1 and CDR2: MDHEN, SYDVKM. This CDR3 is CASSESGRSYEQYF. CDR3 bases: TGTGCCAGCAGTGAAAGCGGGAGAAGCTACGAGCAGTACTTC.

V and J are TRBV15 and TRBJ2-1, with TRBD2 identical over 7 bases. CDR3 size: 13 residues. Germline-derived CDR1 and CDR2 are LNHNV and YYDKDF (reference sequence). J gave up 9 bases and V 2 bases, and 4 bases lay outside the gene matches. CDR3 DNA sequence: TGTGCCACCAGCAGATCCCGGGAGGCTGAGCAGTTCTTC. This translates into CATSRSREAEQFF.

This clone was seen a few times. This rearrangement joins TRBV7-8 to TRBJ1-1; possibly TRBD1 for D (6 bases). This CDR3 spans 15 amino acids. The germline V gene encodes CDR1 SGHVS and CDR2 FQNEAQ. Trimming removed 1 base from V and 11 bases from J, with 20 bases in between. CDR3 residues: CASSLVARGSLGAFF. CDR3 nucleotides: TGTGCCAGCAGCTTAGTAGCCAGGGGCTCGTTGGGGGCTTTCTTT.

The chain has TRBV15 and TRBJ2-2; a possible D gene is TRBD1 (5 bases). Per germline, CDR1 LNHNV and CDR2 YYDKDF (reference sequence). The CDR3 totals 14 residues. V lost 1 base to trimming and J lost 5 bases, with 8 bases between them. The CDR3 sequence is CATSRATETGELFF. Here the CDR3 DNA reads TGTGCCACCAGCAGAGCGACAGAAACCGGGGAGCTGTTTTTT.

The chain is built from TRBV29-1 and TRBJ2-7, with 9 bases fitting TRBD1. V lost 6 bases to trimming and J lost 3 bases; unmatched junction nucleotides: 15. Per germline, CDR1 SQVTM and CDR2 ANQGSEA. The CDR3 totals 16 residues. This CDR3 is CSVAVRTGDVLYEQYF. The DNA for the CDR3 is TGCAGCGTCGCAGTAAGGACAGGGGACGTCCTCTACGAGCAGTACTTC.

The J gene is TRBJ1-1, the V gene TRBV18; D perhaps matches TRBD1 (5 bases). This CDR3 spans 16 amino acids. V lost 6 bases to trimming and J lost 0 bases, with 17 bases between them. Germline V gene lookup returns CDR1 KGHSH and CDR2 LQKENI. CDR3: CASSLMSGYMNTEAFF. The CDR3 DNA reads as TGTGCCAGCTCCCTCATGTCAGGGTACATGAACACTGAAGCTTTCTTT. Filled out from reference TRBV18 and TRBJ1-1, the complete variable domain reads NAGVMQNPRHLVRRRGQEARLRCSPMKGHSHVYWYRQLPEEGLKFMVYLQKENIIDESGMPKERFSAEFPKEGPSILRIQQVVRGDSAAYFCASSLMSGYMNTEAFFGQGTRLTVV.